Listed below are T cell receptor beta chains from one sample, sequenced in a study of blood T cell repertoires in COVID-19. Sequencing used immunoSEQ multiplex PCR; TCRdb keeps in-frame clones, though not all of them. The repertoire holds around 340,000 clones, with 75% to 90% as singletons. Input material: peripheral blood. The receptors were sampled from a woman aged 55-70 years with COVID-19, enrolled during active disease. The CDR3 runs from the conserved cysteine through the conserved F or W. D genes are given only for firm matches. Size tells how often a clone was seen (once, few, many) or the class of an expanded clone, and some rows leave it out.

clone_size: .; d_call: TRBD1; v_call: TRBV5-1; j_call: TRBJ2-5; cdr3_aa: CASSLRDRGQETQYF; cdr3_nt: TGCGCCAGCAGCCTCCGGGACAGGGGCCAAGAGACCCAGTACTTC
clone_size: few; d_call: TRBD1; v_call: TRBV12-3/TRBV12-4; j_call: TRBJ1-2; cdr3_aa: CASSFGTGNGYTF; cdr3_nt: TGTGCCAGCAGTTTTGGGACAGGGAATGGCTACACCTTC
clone_size: .; d_call: .; v_call: TRBV14; j_call: TRBJ2-3; cdr3_aa: CASSPPGGGNTQYF; cdr3_nt: TGTGCCAGCAGCCCCCCGGGGGGCGGAAATACGCAGTATTTT
clone_size: .; d_call: .; v_call: TRBV5-4; j_call: TRBJ1-4; cdr3_aa: CASSEGDANEKLFF; cdr3_nt: TGTGCCAGCAGCGAGGGTGACGCTAATGAAAAACTGTTTTTT
clone_size: .; d_call: .; v_call: TRBV5-6; j_call: TRBJ2-7; cdr3_aa: CASSLIRGIYEQYF; cdr3_nt: TGTGCCAGCAGCTTGATTCGAGGGATCTACGAGCAGTACTTC
clone_size: .; d_call: TRBD1; v_call: TRBV28; j_call: TRBJ1-2; cdr3_aa: CASSWTGNYGYTF; cdr3_nt: TGTGCCAGCAGCTGGACAGGGAACTATGGCTACACCTTC
clone_size: .; d_call: .; v_call: TRBV10-2; j_call: TRBJ1-1; cdr3_aa: CASSVGFTEAFF; cdr3_nt: TGCGCCAGCAGTGTCGGGTTCACTGAAGCTTTCTTT
clone_size: .; d_call: .; v_call: TRBV19; j_call: TRBJ1-1; cdr3_aa: CASSIPKRGTEAFF; cdr3_nt: TGTGCCAGTAGTATACCGAAAAGGGGCACTGAAGCTTTCTTT
clone_size: .; d_call: .; v_call: TRBV25-1; j_call: TRBJ2-1; cdr3_aa: CASSPYYEQFF; cdr3_nt: TGTGCCAGCAGCCCCTACTATGAGCAGTTCTTC
clone_size: few; d_call: TRBD1; v_call: TRBV11-2; j_call: TRBJ1-1; cdr3_aa: CASSPGRGQVWDLNTEAFF; cdr3_nt: TGTGCCAGCAGCCCGGGTCGGGGACAGGTGTGGGATTTGAACACTGAAGCTTTCTTT
clone_size: .; d_call: TRBD1; v_call: TRBV5-1; j_call: TRBJ2-5; cdr3_aa: CASSPDRIPQETQYF; cdr3_nt: TGCGCCAGCAGCCCGGACAGGATCCCTCAAGAGACCCAGTACTTC
clone_size: .; d_call: .; v_call: TRBV7-3; j_call: TRBJ1-5; cdr3_aa: CASSLQGGNNQPQHF; cdr3_nt: TGTGCCAGCAGCTTACAGGGCGGGAACAATCAGCCCCAGCATTTT
clone_size: few; d_call: .; v_call: TRBV29-1; j_call: TRBJ1-2; cdr3_aa: CSVPSGVLGYTF; cdr3_nt: TGCAGCGTCCCCTCCGGGGTTTTGGGCTACACCTTC
clone_size: .; d_call: .; v_call: TRBV12-3/TRBV12-4; j_call: TRBJ2-1; cdr3_aa: CALRSGNEQFF; cdr3_nt: TGTGCCTTAAGGAGCGGCAATGAGCAGTTCTTC
clone_size: .; d_call: TRBD1; v_call: TRBV6-2/TRBV6-3; j_call: TRBJ2-7; cdr3_aa: CASSPRQGFYYEQYF; cdr3_nt: TGTGCCAGCAGTCCGCGACAGGGGTTCTACTACGAGCAGTACTTC
clone_size: .; d_call: .; v_call: TRBV7-8; j_call: TRBJ2-7; cdr3_aa: CASSLDRHSYEQYF; cdr3_nt: TGTGCCAGCAGCTTAGACAGGCACTCCTACGAGCAGTACTTC
clone_size: .; d_call: .; v_call: TRBV29-1; j_call: TRBJ2-1; cdr3_aa: CSVEEAGARDEQFF; cdr3_nt: TGCAGCGTTGAAGAGGCGGGGGCACGAGATGAGCAGTTCTTC
clone_size: once; d_call: TRBD1; v_call: TRBV7-9; j_call: TRBJ1-5; cdr3_aa: CASSKEGQRGNQPQHF; cdr3_nt: TGTGCCAGCAGCAAGGAGGGACAGAGAGGCAATCAGCCCCAGCATTTT
clone_size: once; d_call: .; v_call: TRBV4-3; j_call: TRBJ2-5; cdr3_aa: CASSQDLGAGALTQYF; cdr3_nt: TGCGCCAGCAGCCAAGATCTCGGTGCGGGGGCCCTGACCCAGTACTTC
clone_size: .; d_call: TRBD1; v_call: TRBV10-1; j_call: TRBJ2-7; cdr3_aa: CASSEGTGVLYEQYF; cdr3_nt: TGCGCCAGCAGTGAAGGGACAGGGGTATTGTACGAGCAGTACTTC
clone_size: .; d_call: .; v_call: TRBV7-9; j_call: TRBJ2-3; cdr3_aa: CASSLEGQSTDTQYF; cdr3_nt: TGTGCCAGCAGCTTAGAAGGACAGAGCACAGATACGCAGTATTTT
clone_size: few; d_call: TRBD1; v_call: TRBV7-2; j_call: TRBJ1-2; cdr3_aa: CASSAGQYYGYTF; cdr3_nt: TGTGCCAGCAGCGCGGGACAGTACTATGGCTACACCTTC
clone_size: .; d_call: .; v_call: TRBV20-1; j_call: TRBJ2-1; cdr3_aa: CSVSGFDEQFF; cdr3_nt: TGCAGTGTAAGCGGGTTCGATGAGCAGTTCTTC
clone_size: .; d_call: TRBD1; v_call: TRBV3-1/TRBV3-2; j_call: TRBJ2-7; cdr3_aa: CASSRGTGQQYF; cdr3_nt: TGTGCCAGCAGCCGCGGGACAGGCCAGCAGTACTTC
clone_size: .; d_call: TRBD1; v_call: TRBV9; j_call: TRBJ1-1; cdr3_aa: CASSTTGGWTEAFF; cdr3_nt: TGTGCCAGCAGCACTACAGGGGGATGGACTGAAGCTTTCTTT
clone_size: .; d_call: .; v_call: TRBV6-2/TRBV6-3; j_call: TRBJ2-5; cdr3_aa: CASSSRSYQETQYF; cdr3_nt: TGTGCCAGCAGTTCTCGGTCCTACCAAGAGACCCAGTACTTC
clone_size: .; d_call: TRBD2; v_call: TRBV3-1/TRBV3-2; j_call: TRBJ2-1; cdr3_aa: CASSPSGGGDNEQFF; cdr3_nt: TGTGCCAGCAGCCCCTCTGGCGGGGGGGACAATGAGCAGTTCTTC
clone_size: .; d_call: .; v_call: TRBV6-5; j_call: TRBJ2-1; cdr3_aa: CASSRDSYNEQFF; cdr3_nt: TGTGCCAGCAGTCGGGACTCCTACAATGAGCAGTTCTTC
clone_size: few; d_call: .; v_call: TRBV6-5; j_call: TRBJ1-2; cdr3_aa: CASTAGRGGYGYTF; cdr3_nt: TGTGCCAGCACCGCAGGCAGGGGTGGGTATGGCTACACCTTC
clone_size: .; d_call: .; v_call: TRBV6-5; j_call: TRBJ1-2; cdr3_aa: CASSKQGGGYTF; cdr3_nt: TGTGCCAGCAGTAAACAGGGTGGAGGCTACACCTTC
clone_size: .; d_call: TRBD1; v_call: TRBV3-1/TRBV3-2; j_call: TRBJ1-6; cdr3_aa: CASSQGTGNNSPLHF; cdr3_nt: TGTGCCAGCAGCCAAGGGACAGGGAATAATTCACCCCTCCACTTT
clone_size: .; d_call: TRBD1; v_call: TRBV2; j_call: TRBJ2-5; cdr3_aa: CASSQGAGETQYF; cdr3_nt: TGTGCCAGCAGTCAGGGGGCCGGAGAGACCCAGTACTTC
clone_size: .; d_call: .; v_call: TRBV9; j_call: TRBJ2-5; cdr3_aa: CASSPRDNTGETQYF; cdr3_nt: TGTGCCAGCAGCCCCCGGGACAATACGGGAGAGACCCAGTACTTC
clone_size: .; d_call: TRBD1; v_call: TRBV9; j_call: TRBJ1-6; cdr3_aa: CASSVGDRGLVTLHF; cdr3_nt: TGTGCCAGCAGCGTAGGGGACAGGGGATTGGTAACCCTCCACTTT
clone_size: .; d_call: .; v_call: TRBV4-1; j_call: TRBJ2-3; cdr3_aa: CASSLTPSRADTQYF; cdr3_nt: TGCGCCAGCAGCCTGACCCCCTCTAGAGCGGATACGCAGTATTTT
clone_size: .; d_call: .; v_call: TRBV2; j_call: TRBJ1-3; cdr3_aa: CASSKDVGAGTGNTIYF; cdr3_nt: TGTGCCAGCAGTAAAGATGTGGGCGCGGGAACTGGAAACACCATATATTTT
clone_size: .; d_call: TRBD1; v_call: TRBV5-4; j_call: TRBJ1-6; cdr3_aa: CASSMDRGNSPLHF; cdr3_nt: TGTGCCAGCAGCATGGACAGGGGAAATTCACCCCTCCACTTT
clone_size: few; d_call: .; v_call: TRBV2; j_call: TRBJ2-1; cdr3_aa: CASSEKGMMGGPYNEQFF; cdr3_nt: TGTGCCAGCAGTGAAAAGGGTATGATGGGGGGACCCTACAATGAGCAGTTCTTC
clone_size: once; d_call: .; v_call: TRBV6-5; j_call: TRBJ2-3; cdr3_aa: CATKEASTDTQYF; cdr3_nt: TGTGCCACCAAAGAGGCTAGCACAGATACGCAGTATTTT
clone_size: .; d_call: TRBD2; v_call: TRBV18; j_call: TRBJ2-1; cdr3_aa: CASSPLAGGNNEQFF; cdr3_nt: TGTGCCAGCTCACCACTAGCGGGGGGAAACAATGAGCAGTTCTTC
clone_size: once; d_call: .; v_call: TRBV7-3; j_call: TRBJ1-1; cdr3_aa: CASSSSMNTEAFF; cdr3_nt: TGTGCCAGCAGCTCCTCTATGAACACTGAAGCTTTCTTT
clone_size: .; d_call: TRBD1; v_call: TRBV19; j_call: TRBJ1-2; cdr3_aa: CASSPLGTGTHYGYTF; cdr3_nt: TGTGCCAGTAGTCCACTGGGGACAGGGACCCACTATGGCTACACCTTC
clone_size: few; d_call: TRBD2; v_call: TRBV10-3; j_call: TRBJ2-1; cdr3_aa: CAISESLAGGNEQFF; cdr3_nt: TGTGCCATCAGTGAATCACTAGCGGGGGGCAATGAGCAGTTCTTC
clone_size: .; d_call: TRBD2; v_call: TRBV10-3; j_call: TRBJ2-2; cdr3_aa: CAIKRLAGGLDTGELFF; cdr3_nt: TGTGCCATCAAAAGGCTAGCGGGGGGGCTGGACACCGGGGAGCTGTTTTTT
clone_size: .; d_call: .; v_call: TRBV7-6; j_call: TRBJ1-3; cdr3_aa: CASSLEGRAGNTIYF; cdr3_nt: TGTGCCAGCAGCTTAGAAGGGCGGGCTGGAAACACCATATATTTT
clone_size: .; d_call: TRBD1; v_call: TRBV6-5; j_call: TRBJ2-5; cdr3_aa: CASSPGQGKTQYF; cdr3_nt: TGTGCCAGCAGTCCTGGACAGGGGAAGACCCAGTACTTC
clone_size: few; d_call: TRBD2; v_call: TRBV7-2; j_call: TRBJ2-3; cdr3_aa: CASSRGTSWADTQYF; cdr3_nt: TGTGCCAGCAGCCGTGGGACTAGCTGGGCGGATACGCAGTATTTT
clone_size: .; d_call: .; v_call: TRBV28; j_call: TRBJ2-7; cdr3_aa: CASSSSGQLRTYEQYF; cdr3_nt: TGTGCCAGCAGCTCTTCGGGACAACTCCGAACCTACGAGCAGTACTTC
clone_size: .; d_call: TRBD1; v_call: TRBV7-6; j_call: TRBJ1-4; cdr3_aa: CASSFTGGVNEKLFF; cdr3_nt: TGTGCCAGCAGCTTTACAGGGGGCGTTAATGAAAAACTGTTTTTT
clone_size: .; d_call: .; v_call: TRBV4-1; j_call: TRBJ2-1; cdr3_aa: CASSQAARLAYNEQFF; cdr3_nt: TGCGCCAGCAGCCAAGCTGCCAGGTTAGCCTACAATGAGCAGTTCTTC
clone_size: .; d_call: .; v_call: TRBV7-3; j_call: TRBJ2-1; cdr3_aa: CASSSSGEEQFF; cdr3_nt: TGTGCCAGCAGCTCCAGCGGCGAAGAGCAGTTCTTC
clone_size: .; d_call: .; v_call: TRBV20-1; j_call: TRBJ2-3; cdr3_aa: CSAEAVDTQYF; cdr3_nt: TGCAGTGCTGAAGCGGTAGATACGCAGTATTTT
clone_size: .; d_call: TRBD1; v_call: TRBV7-3; j_call: TRBJ2-7; cdr3_aa: CASSPGQGAFDEQYF; cdr3_nt: TGTGCCAGCAGCCCCGGACAGGGGGCGTTCGACGAGCAGTACTTC
clone_size: .; d_call: TRBD1; v_call: TRBV6-2/TRBV6-3; j_call: TRBJ2-7; cdr3_aa: CASSKQGFSTYEQYF; cdr3_nt: TGTGCCAGCAGTAAACAGGGGTTTAGCACCTACGAGCAGTACTTC
clone_size: once; d_call: .; v_call: TRBV10-3; j_call: TRBJ2-7; cdr3_aa: CAIKAGGGYEQYF; cdr3_nt: TGTGCCATCAAGGCGGGCGGAGGGTACGAGCAGTACTTC